Below are 24 T cell receptor beta chains sequenced from a single sample in a study of CD8 T cells in Susac syndrome. With random hexamers, roughly 0.45 to 1 ug RNA was reverse transcribed. TCRdb processed the immunoSEQ multiplex PCR reads anew with MiXCR; each CDR3 protein has one entry. There are some 190,000 distinct CDR3 sequences in the sample; 85% to 95% occur only once, and 0.095% to 0.12% lies in the top ten. Sample: CD4+ T cells from PBMCs. Receptors were obtained from a human donor in good health.

V is TRBV29-1 and J is TRBJ1-5; tentative D call: TRBD1 (6 bases). The CDR3 covers 13 residues. Looked up from germline, CDR1 is SQVTM and CDR2 is ANQGSEA. V was trimmed by 3 bases and J by 3 bases, leaving 9 bases between them. CDR3 protein: CSVDQGLNQPQHF. The CDR3 DNA reads TGCAGCGTTGATCAGGGGCTCAATCAGCCCCAGCATTTT.

V gene TRBV10-3 combines with J gene TRBJ2-7, with D possibly being TRBD2 (5 bases). Germline CDR1 reads ENHRY; CDR2 reads SYGVKD. With 0 bases removed from V and 6 bases from J, the gap between germline ends came to 15 bases. The CDR3 contains 15 residues. The DNA of the CDR3 is TGTGCCATCAGTGAGTCGATAACGGGCGGGCGCGAGCAGTACTTC. The encoded protein is CAISESITGGREQYF.

The V and J genes are TRBV30 and TRBJ1-1; TRBD1 matches 7 bases. Germline V lookup: CDR1 GTSNPN, CDR2 SVGIG (reference sequence). CDR3 length equals 14 residues. Trimming removed 2 bases from V and 0 bases from J; junction bases left unmatched: 3. The CDR3 is CAWSLGTVNTEAFF. CDR3 sequence (DNA): TGTGCCTGGAGTTTGGGGACAGTGAACACTGAAGCTTTCTTT.

This chain uses TRBV7-9 with TRBJ1-5; 7 bases agree with TRBD1. Germline V gene data show CDR1 as SEHNR and CDR2 as FQNEAQ (reference sequence). The V segment lost 1 base and the J segment 7 bases; nucleotides outside the gene matches: 7. CDR3 length: 15 residues. Here the CDR3 reads CASSLGDRERQPQHF. The CDR3 DNA reads TGTGCCAGCAGCTTAGGGGACAGAGAGAGGCAGCCCCAGCATTTT.

CDR3 sequence reads: CASSVTDGNTGELFF. The CDR3 coding sequence is TGTGCCAGCAGCGTCACAGACGGGAACACCGGGGAGCTGTTTTTT. The rearrangement joins TRBV9 to TRBJ2-2; D unclear. The germline V gene has CDR1 SGDLS and CDR2 YYNGEE. The CDR3 covers 15 residues. Trimming removed 2 bases at V and 1 base at J, with 9 bases between.

This clonotype was seen more than once but under ten times. The genes are TRBV7-9 and TRBJ1-3; D gene ambiguous. The CDR3 runs to 15 residues. V lost 1 base and J lost 0, with 7 bases in between. Germline CDR1 and CDR2: SEHNR and FQNEAQ (reference sequence). CDR3 sequence (DNA): TGTGCCAGCAGCTTAGGTCCTAACTCTGGAAACACCATATATTTT. It codes for CASSLGPNSGNTIYF.

The rearrangement links TRBV5-6 to TRBJ2-5; 7 bases align to TRBD1. Germline CDR1 SGHDT, CDR2 YYEEEE. The CDR3 contains 16 residues. The V segment lost 3 bases and the J segment 6 bases; nucleotides outside the gene matches: 14. The CDR3 here is CASSSRTGRLIKTQYF. CDR3 bases: TGTGCCAGCAGCTCACGGACAGGCAGGTTGATAAAGACCCAGTACTTC.

J is TRBJ1-2 and V is TRBV6-1; 7 positions match TRBD1. Germline V gene lookup returns CDR1 MNHNS and CDR2 SASEGT. Trimming removed 4 bases from V and 4 bases from J; junction bases left unmatched: 15. The length of the CDR3 is 17 residues. CDR3 protein: CASSVARQGSRVYGYTF. Here the CDR3 DNA reads TGTGCCAGCAGTGTTGCGAGACAGGGATCAAGGGTCTATGGCTACACCTTC.

The V call is TRBV20-1, the J call TRBJ2-5, with D unresolved. Trimming removed 6 bases from V and 5 bases from J, with 10 bases in between. The germline V gene has CDR1 DFQATT and CDR2 SNEGSKA (reference sequence). This CDR3 spans 11 amino acids. CDR3 bases: TGCAGTGCCTCCTTGGGGGAGACCCAGTACTTC. This codes for CSASLGETQYF.

The gene calls are TRBV4-2 and TRBJ1-3; TRBD1 matches 8 bases. V lost 0 bases and J lost 4; bases outside the gene matches: 8. CDR3 length: 17 residues. The V gene's germline CDR1 is LGHNA and CDR2 YNFKEQ. The CDR3 sequence: CASSQDPETGVGNTIYF. DNA for the CDR3: TGTGCCAGCAGCCAAGATCCGGAGACAGGGGTCGGAAACACCATATATTTT.

The chain has TRBV28 and TRBJ2-3, with D uncertain. Germline V gene lookup returns CDR1 MDHEN and CDR2 SYDVKM. The CDR3 spans 12 residues. The V gene lost 8 bases and the J gene lost 7 bases, with 13 bases spanning the gap. CDR3 nucleotide sequence: TGTGCCAGCCGAAAAACCACGAATACGCAGTATTTT. This gives the protein CASRKTTNTQYF. Looking up the rest from reference TRBV28 and TRBJ2-3 gives the full variable domain: DVKVTQSSRYLVKRTGEKVFLECVQDMDHENMFWYRQDPGLGLRLIYFSYDVKMKEKGDIPEGYSVSREKKERFSLILESASTNQTSMYLCASRKTTNTQYFGPGTRLTVL.

The chain combines TRBV6-1 with TRBJ1-5; D is unresolved. The CDR3 extends over 13 amino acids. V was trimmed by 8 bases and J by 5 bases, leaving 13 bases between them. In germline, CDR1 is MNHNS, CDR2 SASEGT. DNA for the CDR3: TGTGCCAGCGGAGAGGGCCCGGATCAGCCCCAGCATTTT. Translation gives CASGEGPDQPQHF.

This sequence joins TRBV7-3 and TRBJ2-5; 9 bases map to TRBD2. The ends lost 5 bases at V and 2 bases at J; junction bases unmatched: 6. The CDR3 contains 15 residues. The germline CDR1 and CDR2 sequences are SGHTA and FQGTGA. The CDR3 coding sequence is TGTGCCAGCAGCGCAGCGGGGGGACCTCAAGAGACCCAGTACTTC. Residues: CASSAAGGPQETQYF.

This clonotype came up once. J is TRBJ1-2 and V is TRBV15; 9 bases align to TRBD1. The CDR3 extends over 18 amino acids. CDR1 is LNHNV, CDR2 YYDKDF, per germline (reference sequence). J gave up 6 bases and V 2 bases, and 16 bases lay outside the gene matches. The CDR3 is CATSRRLLSGTGKNGYTF. The CDR3 DNA is TGTGCCACCAGCAGAAGACTACTCTCCGGGACAGGGAAAAATGGCTACACCTTC.

The chain is built from TRBV29-1 and TRBJ2-2; 8 nucleotides match TRBD2. Unmatched junction bases numbered 3, after V lost 4 bases and J lost 2 bases. The germline V gene has CDR1 SQVTM and CDR2 ANQGSEA. The CDR3 is 14 amino acids. This CDR3 is CSVALAVNTGELFF. CDR3 DNA sequence: TGCAGCGTTGCACTAGCGGTCAACACCGGGGAGCTGTTTTTT.

The V and J genes are TRBV7-2 and TRBJ1-4, with 7 bases matching TRBD1. The CDR3 consists of 17 residues. V was pared by 6 bases and J by 0 bases, with 10 bases of the junction left unmatched. Germline CDR1 SGHTA, CDR2 FQGNSA. CDR3 coding DNA: TGTGCCAGCAGTTTGGGGTGGGACAGATCAACTAATGAAAAACTGTTTTTT. This sequence encodes CASSLGWDRSTNEKLFF.

The CDR3 nucleotides are TGTGCCAGCAGTTTCCGTCAGGGCTCGAACACTGAAGCTTTCTTT. Translated: CASSFRQGSNTEAFF. The rearrangement uses TRBV12-3 or TRBV12-4 and TRBJ1-1; weak D call: TRBD1 (5 bases). This CDR3 comprises 15 residues. V was clipped by 3 bases and J by 1 base, with 12 bases between them.

The chain carries TRBV9 and TRBJ2-3; no firm D call. The CDR3 extends over 12 amino acids. V was cut by 2 bases and J by 1 base, with 2 bases left in between. In germline, CDR1 is SGDLS, CDR2 YYNGEE. CDR3 amino acids: CASSVGTDTQYF. The CDR3 DNA reads as TGTGCCAGCAGCGTCGGCACAGATACGCAGTATTTT.

This clonotype occurred once. The J gene is TRBJ1-5, the V gene TRBV6-5; TRBD1 is a possible D gene (5 bases). V dropped 6 bases and J dropped 2 bases, with 11 bases sitting between them. The germline V gene has CDR1 MNHEY and CDR2 SVGAGI. This CDR3 is built from 14 residues. This chain's CDR3 is CASRVGGGNQPQHF. CDR3 DNA sequence: TGTGCCAGCAGAGTCGGAGGGGGCAATCAGCCCCAGCATTTT.

This chain joins TRBV20-1 and TRBJ1-5; D is undetermined. Looked up from germline, CDR1 is DFQATT and CDR2 is SNEGSKA (reference sequence). The CDR3 is 12 residues long. V lost 5 bases, J lost 1 base, and 6 bases lay in between. CDR3 coding DNA: TGCAGTGCTGGACGGAGCAATCAGCCCCAGCATTTT. It translates to CSAGRSNQPQHF.

The chain is built from TRBV3-1 and TRBJ1-2; the D is unclear. There are 15 residues in the CDR3. V was shortened by 4 bases and J by 8 bases, with 20 bases between the two germline ends. CDR1 is LGHDT and CDR2 is YNNKEL in the germline V gene (reference sequence). CDR3 sequence: CASSRSTLPTGGYTF. The DNA of the CDR3 is TGTGCCAGCAGCCGATCTACCCTACCGACTGGAGGCTACACCTTC.

The V call is TRBV7-2, the J call TRBJ2-7; D is possibly TRBD2 (5 bases). Looked up from germline, CDR1 is SGHTA and CDR2 is FQGNSA. The length of the CDR3 is 15 residues. Trimming cost V 5 bases and J 2 bases, with 16 bases left between them. The CDR3 region is CASSRTGSSAYEQYV. DNA of the CDR3: TGTGCCAGCAGCCGCACGGGGTCCAGCGCCTACGAGCAGTACGTC.

The chain has TRBV4-1 and TRBJ2-5; possible D gene TRBD1, 7 bases. Deletions cut 0 bases from V and 4 bases from J, with 15 bases between. Germline assignment: CDR1 MGHRA and CDR2 YSYEKL. The CDR3 runs 16 residues. The CDR3 loop is CASSQEGGGGRETQYF. CDR3 nucleotide sequence: TGCGCCAGCAGCCAAGAAGGTGGAGGGGGCAGAGAGACCCAGTACTTC.

V gene TRBV7-9 combines with J gene TRBJ1-1, with a weak D call TRBD1 (5 bases). The germline CDR1 and CDR2 sequences are SEHNR and FQNEAQ (reference sequence). V was cut by 1 base and J by 12 bases, with 15 bases left in between. CDR3 size: 13 residues. The CDR3, as DNA: TGTGCCAGCAGCTTAGAGCAGCAGGGAAAGCCTTTCTTT. This encodes CASSLEQQGKPFF.